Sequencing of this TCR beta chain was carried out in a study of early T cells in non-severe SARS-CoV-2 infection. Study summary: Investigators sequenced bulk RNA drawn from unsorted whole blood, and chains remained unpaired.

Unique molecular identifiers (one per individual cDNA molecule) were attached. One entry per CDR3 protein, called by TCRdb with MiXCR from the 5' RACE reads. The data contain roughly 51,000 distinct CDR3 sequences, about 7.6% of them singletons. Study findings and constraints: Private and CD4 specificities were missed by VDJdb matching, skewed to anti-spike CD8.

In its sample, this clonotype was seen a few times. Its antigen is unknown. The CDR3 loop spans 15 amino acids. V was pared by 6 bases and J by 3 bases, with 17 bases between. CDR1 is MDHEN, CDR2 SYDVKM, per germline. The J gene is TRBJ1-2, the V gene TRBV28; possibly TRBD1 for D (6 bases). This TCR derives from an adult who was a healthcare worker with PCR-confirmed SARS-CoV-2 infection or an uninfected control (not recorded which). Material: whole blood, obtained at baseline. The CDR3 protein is CASSRSSGDDYGYTF. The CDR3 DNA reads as TGTGCCAGCAGCAGAAGCTCAGGGGATGACTATGGCTACACCTTC.